This entry is about one TCR beta chain. This clonotype has more than one count but fewer than ten. No antigen is known for it. Just one base apart from a much larger clone, this may be a read error. Library method: 5' RACE. TCRdb names Illumina HiSeq 2500 as the instrument used. A second 7 to 11 cycle PCR used a sample-barcoded 5' primer and a J-beta primer mix. A unique molecular identifier was introduced onto each TCR beta cDNA molecule by a template-switch 5' adaptor carrying 12 random nucleotides. Each sample yielded at least 3 million CDR3-containing paired-end reads. All of the RNA was converted into first-strand cDNA using the Mint cDNA synthesis kit, with a TRBC-specific oligonucleotide serving as the primer. Following uracil-DNA glycosylase treatment, a first 18-cycle PCR with universal primers M1SS and BC2_uni_R was performed on all cDNA. The paper's data handling went like this. Each sample was normalized by randomly selecting 1 million high-quality reads, each carrying a distinct molecular identifier. Reads with shared molecular identifiers were discarded instead of being binned into consensus sequences. MiTCR, set to a Q25 quality threshold and the strictest error-elimination algorithm, was used for CDR3 identification, clonotype clustering and error correction. A nonparametric unseen species model with Euler transformation was used to estimate lower-bound total TCR beta diversity. The public reads were reprocessed in TCRdb via fastp at Q25 and MiXCR, keeping in-frame beta chains. Each CDR3 protein gets just one entry, which takes the most common genes and DNA from the rows behind it. Here the V and J calls rest on TCRdb's processing, not on the authors' analysis. This sample holds 710,000 or so distinct CDR3 sequences; approximately 29% were observed only once. The biggest ten clones account for just over 15% of the sample.

The data derive from a study of blood T cells in healthy people across ages (dated by TCRdb to between 2015 and 2017). Describing the broader study: Template switching captured roughly one uniquely barcoded TCR beta cDNA molecule per two T cells in model experiments. Using deep sequencing normalized with unique cDNA molecular identifiers, the study measured how TCR beta repertoire diversity changes with age. Donors were grouped into four age groups: young (average roughly 15 years), middle-aged (39), aged (around 62) and long-lived (82). To avoid experimental bias, donors of different ages were randomly spread across the sequencing lanes. Two additional independent replicas of 1 million unique cDNA reads from the same blood draw were analyzed for two donors (one aged 18 to 29 and one aged 80 or older).

Results the study describes overall, beyond this receptor: Estimates of total diversity based on one million sequenced T cells were regarded as lower bounds and as underestimates. Because profiling used bulk unsorted PBMCs, naive and antigen-experienced compartments could not be compared conclusively. Observed TCR beta diversity correlated strongly with the percentage of naive T cells measured by flow cytometry. Because the CMV infection status of the donors was unknown, age-related changes in expanded clonotypes may potentially have been confounded. As age increased, observed TCR beta diversity per million T cells dropped in a roughly linear way, and a significant reduction was already evident by age about 40. Compared with the aged group, more naive CD4+ T cells, fewer expanded clones and increased TCR diversity were shown by the long-lived group, suggesting age selection.

The donors were a few dozen Caucasian individuals from Russia, aged roughly 6 to 100 years, who were systemically healthy. Each donor gave ten milliliters of peripheral blood, collected into EDTA-treated Vacutainer tubes. PBMCs were isolated by Ficoll-Paque density-gradient centrifugation, with at least 6 million obtained per sample. Trizol reagent was used to extract total RNA from the PBMCs, yielding at least 5 micrograms per sample. For every donor, flow cytometry on a PBMC aliquot measured the percentage of naive CD45RAhigh/CD27high T cells. CDR3 length: 14 amino acids, cysteine to phenylalanine. Only the CDR3 DNA is retained, 42 bases long and in frame from the first base. CDR1 and CDR2, per the germline V gene, are SGHTA and FQGNSA.

This chain is built from TRBV7-2 and TRBJ2-3; the D call is tentative, TRBD1 or TRBD2, as each matches 5 bases. The sequencing sample was made of blood. The receptor's source is a woman of 80 years or more in good health. Donor details come from another sample of the same person, matched by shared clones. The CDR3 amino acid sequence is: CVSSLVGTTDTQYF. The DNA reads as follows: TGTGTCAGCAGCTTAGTAGGGACCACAGATACGCAGTATTTT.